This T cell receptor (beta chain) was sequenced in a study of cytomegalovirus exposure and HLA in healthy donors. PCR involved 60 Vbeta and 13 Jbeta primers. Some clones are missing from TCRdb's copy, which holds only in-frame ones; the method was immunoSEQ multiplex PCR. This sample's table has approximately 46,000 clones. Germline V CDR1 and CDR2: SGDLS, YYNGEE. The ends lost 2 bases at V and 4 bases at J; junction bases unmatched: 2. CDR3 length: 15 residues. The chain links TRBV9 to TRBJ2-5; 13 bases agree with TRBD2. This clonotype was sampled from a male donor in good health and CMV-seronegative. Sequenced: PBMCs. CDR3 residues: CASSVGLAGRETQYF. The DNA for the CDR3 is TGTGCCAGCAGCGTGGGACTAGCGGGAAGAGAGACCCAGTACTTC.